A single sample gave rise to the 20 T cell receptor beta chains below, sequenced in a study of cytomegalovirus exposure and HLA in healthy donors. Amplification used 60 Vbeta primers and 13 Jbeta primers. Profiled with immunoSEQ multiplex PCR; TCRdb holds only in-frame clones, not every one. This table has under 200,000 clones, around four fifths appearing once. The sample was PBMCs. Source of these receptors: a woman in her forties or fifties in good health and CMV-seropositive.

The chain employs TRBV11-2 and TRBJ2-2; TRBD1 is a possible D gene (6 bases). Germline CDR1 SGHAT, CDR2 FQNNGV. Between the trimmed V and J ends, which lost 3 bases and 5 bases, there was a span of 10 bases. The CDR3 has 14 amino acids. The CDR3 loop reads CASSFGGGTGELFF. DNA for the CDR3: TGTGCCAGCAGCTTTGGGGGCGGGACCGGGGAGCTGTTTTTT.

This clone was found once. The J gene is TRBJ1-1, the V gene TRBV23-1; 7 positions match TRBD1. TRBV23-1 is designated an ORF whose function remains uncertain. CDR3 length: 17 amino acids. Trimming took 1 base from V and 5 from J; bases not matched to a gene: 13. CDR3 DNA sequence: TGCGCCAGCAGTCAATGGGTCGAGGGGGCGCGAGGAACTGAAGCTTTCTTT. Protein: CASSQWVEGARGTEAFF.

The rearrangement links TRBV10-3 to TRBJ2-1, with 10 bases lining up with TRBD2. V gave up 3 bases and J gave up 7 bases; unmatched junction bases: 9. Germline V gives CDR1 ENHRY, CDR2 SYGVKD. The CDR3 totals 16 residues. The CDR3 spells CAISDPAGGLRNEQFF. As DNA, the CDR3 is TGTGCCATCAGTGACCCAGCGGGAGGGTTGAGAAATGAGCAGTTCTTC.

J is TRBJ1-5 and V is TRBV19; 10 bases are a match to TRBD1. The CDR3 has 14 residues. Losses at the gene ends were 5 bases for V and 4 bases for J; bases not matched to a gene: 2. Germline V CDR1 and CDR2: LNHDA, SQIVND (reference sequence). The CDR3 coding sequence is TGTGCCAGTAGTCAGGACAGGGGGAATCAGCCCCAGCATTTT. Protein: CASSQDRGNQPQHF. Using reference TRBV19 and TRBJ1-5 for the parts outside the CDR3, the full variable domain is DGGITQSPKYLFRKEGQNVTLSCEQNLNHDAMYWYRQDPGQGLRLIYYSQIVNDFQKGDIAEGYSVSREKKESFPLTVTSAQKNPTAFYLCASSQDRGNQPQHFGDGTRLSIL.

The chain combines TRBV11-2 with TRBJ2-1, with a tentative D call TRBD1 (7 bases). Germline-derived CDR1 and CDR2 are SGHAT and FQNNGV. Between the trimmed V and J ends, which lost 5 bases and 9 bases, there was a span of 11 bases. CDR3 size: 12 residues. CDR3 nucleotide sequence: TGTGCCAGCAGCCCCCAGGGGGGTGAGCAGTTCTTC. This codes for CASSPQGGEQFF.

The rearrangement links TRBV9 to TRBJ1-1, with unresolved D. Per the germline V gene, CDR1 is SGDLS and CDR2 is YYNGEE. Trimming shortened V by 4 bases and J by 4 bases, and 14 bases separated the two germline ends. This CDR3 has 14 amino acids. CDR3 DNA: TGTGCCAGCAGCCCCCAACCCACCGGCACTGAAGCTTTCTTT. Amino acids: CASSPQPTGTEAFF.

The CDR3 bases are TGTGCCAGCAGCTCTACAGGGGCGGTAGGAAACACCATATATTTT. Protein product: CASSSTGAVGNTIYF. The gene calls are TRBV5-6 and TRBJ1-3; 7 nucleotides line up with TRBD1. The V gene end was trimmed by 3 bases and the J gene end by 4 bases; junction bases not matched to a gene: 7. CDR3 length: 15 residues. Germline loops: CDR1 SGHDT, CDR2 YYEEEE. The variable domain in full, with the rest retrieved from reference TRBV5-6 and TRBJ1-3, is DAGVTQSPTHLIKTRGQQVTLRCSPKSGHDTVSWYQQALGQGPQFIFQYYEEEERQRGNFPDRFSGHQFPNYSSELNVNALLLGDSALYLCASSSTGAVGNTIYFGEGSWLTVV.

The chain is built from TRBV25-1 and TRBJ1-2; weak D call: TRBD1 (6 bases). The CDR3 consists of 16 residues. The V and J ends lost 4 bases and 7 bases respectively, with 22 bases between them. Germline lookup yields CDR1 MGHDK and CDR2 SYGVNS. CDR3 nucleotide sequence: TGTGCCAGCAGTGGGCCGCAGGGGTTGTCTGTAGGTGGCTACACCTTC. It translates to CASSGPQGLSVGGYTF.

The V gene is TRBV5-1, the J gene TRBJ2-1, with TRBD1 identical over 7 bases. V gave up 4 bases and J gave up 5 bases; unmatched junction bases: 6. Germline V gene data show CDR1 as SGHRS and CDR2 as YFSETQ. CDR3 length equals 14 residues. CDR3 DNA: TGCGCCAGCAGCCCTCACGGGACAGACAATGAGCAGTTCTTC. Its protein is CASSPHGTDNEQFF.

In its sample, this clone was seen once. The chain is built from TRBV7-3 and TRBJ1-1; D uncertain. This CDR3 is 12 amino acids long. V was shortened by 5 bases and J by 1 base, with 5 bases between the two germline ends. CDR1 is SGHTA, CDR2 FQGTGA, per germline. The CDR3 protein is CASSAGNTEAFF. CDR3 coding DNA: TGTGCCAGCAGCGCGGGGAACACTGAAGCTTTCTTT.

The rearrangement uses TRBV28 and TRBJ1-4; tentatively, D is TRBD1 (5 bases). Germline CDR1 is MDHEN and CDR2 is SYDVKM. CDR3 length equals 12 residues. V was trimmed by 8 bases and J by 5 bases, leaving 9 bases between them. The CDR3 bases are TGTGCCAGCGTCGACAGAAATGAAAAACTGTTTTTT. It specifies CASVDRNEKLFF.

This clone was detected only once. V gene TRBV6-5 combines with J gene TRBJ1-1; TRBD1 might be the D (6 bases). Trimming left V 8 bases short and J 5 bases short, with 12 bases between. The CDR3 has 12 residues. CDR1 is MNHEY, CDR2 SVGAGI, per germline. In DNA, the CDR3 is TGTGCCAGCGGCCAGGGGACAACTGAAGCTTTCTTT. Its translation: CASGQGTTEAFF.

This chain links TRBV4-2 with TRBJ1-2; 8 bases align to TRBD1. The CDR3 length is 14 residues. Germline-derived CDR1 and CDR2 are LGHNA and YNFKEQ. After removal of 1 base from V and 6 bases from J, the junction contained 4 bases not matched to a gene. Here the CDR3 DNA reads TGTGCCAGCAGCCAAGGGGACAGGACGGATGGCTACACCTTC. Its translation is CASSQGDRTDGYTF.

The chain employs TRBV18 and TRBJ1-1; 7 bases map to TRBD1. The CDR3 spans 15 residues. From germline, CDR1 is KGHSH and CDR2 LQKENI. Unmatched junction bases numbered 8, after V lost 6 bases and J lost 1 base. The CDR3 loop reads CASSSGGPRNTEAFF. The CDR3 DNA reads TGTGCCAGCTCGTCAGGGGGACCCAGGAACACTGAAGCTTTCTTT.

Here the CDR3 reads CASSIRGRGETQYF. CDR3 in DNA: TGTGCCAGCAGTATAAGGGGGCGAGGAGAGACCCAGTACTTC. The rearrangement joins TRBV25-1 to TRBJ2-5, with 7 bases identical to TRBD1. This CDR3 region has 14 residues. V lost 5 bases, J lost 4 bases, and 7 bases stayed unmatched. Germline values: CDR1 MGHDK, CDR2 SYGVNS.

The gene calls are TRBV7-2 and TRBJ2-1; 8 bases fit TRBD2. With 4 bases clipped from V and 3 bases from J, the junction kept 8 bases outside the gene matches. This CDR3 comprises 16 residues. Germline V CDR1 and CDR2: SGHTA, FQGNSA. CDR3 region: CASSSAAGVNYNEQFF. Here the CDR3 DNA reads TGTGCCAGCAGCTCCGCAGCGGGAGTTAACTACAATGAGCAGTTCTTC.

The CDR3: CSVKLDTGRNEQYF. In DNA form, the CDR3 reads TGCAGCGTGAAACTGGACACGGGTCGGAACGAGCAGTACTTC. V usage is TRBV29-1 and J usage is TRBJ2-7; tentative D call: TRBD1 (5 bases). CDR1 and CDR2 (germline): SQVTM, ANQGSEA. V lost 6 bases, J lost 5 bases, and 20 bases lay in between. The CDR3 is made up of 14 amino acids.

V and J are TRBV14 and TRBJ2-3, with 8 bases lining up with TRBD2. Trimming took 4 bases from V and 0 from J; bases not matched to a gene: 6. From germline, CDR1 is SGHDN and CDR2 FVKESK. The CDR3 has 16 residues. In DNA, the CDR3 is TGTGCCAGCAGCCTTACTAGCGGAGTGAGCACAGATACGCAGTATTTT. This codes for CASSLTSGVSTDTQYF.

This chain uses TRBV7-2 with TRBJ2-7; weak D call: TRBD1 (5 bases). V shed 5 bases and J shed 6 bases, with 14 bases lying between them. The CDR3 contains 13 residues. The germline CDR1 and CDR2 sequences are SGHTA and FQGNSA. For the CDR3, the DNA is TGTGCCAGCAGCCGTACCCAGGGCGGCGAGCAGTACTTC. Its protein product is CASSRTQGGEQYF. Complete variable domain (other parts from reference TRBV7-2 and TRBJ2-7): GAGVSQSPSNKVTEKGKDVELRCDPISGHTALYWYRQSLGQGLEFLIYFQGNSAPDKSGLPSDRFSAERTGGSVSTLTIQRTQQEDSAVYLCASSRTQGGEQYFGPGTRLTVT.

The chain carries TRBV10-3 and TRBJ1-2; TRBD1 might be the D (6 bases). The germline CDR1 and CDR2 sequences are ENHRY and SYGVKD. CDR3 size: 13 residues. With 4 bases removed from V and 4 bases from J, the gap between germline ends came to 10 bases. For the CDR3, the DNA is TGTGCCATCAGTGGGACAGCGTCCTATGGCTACACCTTC. Protein sequence: CAISGTASYGYTF.